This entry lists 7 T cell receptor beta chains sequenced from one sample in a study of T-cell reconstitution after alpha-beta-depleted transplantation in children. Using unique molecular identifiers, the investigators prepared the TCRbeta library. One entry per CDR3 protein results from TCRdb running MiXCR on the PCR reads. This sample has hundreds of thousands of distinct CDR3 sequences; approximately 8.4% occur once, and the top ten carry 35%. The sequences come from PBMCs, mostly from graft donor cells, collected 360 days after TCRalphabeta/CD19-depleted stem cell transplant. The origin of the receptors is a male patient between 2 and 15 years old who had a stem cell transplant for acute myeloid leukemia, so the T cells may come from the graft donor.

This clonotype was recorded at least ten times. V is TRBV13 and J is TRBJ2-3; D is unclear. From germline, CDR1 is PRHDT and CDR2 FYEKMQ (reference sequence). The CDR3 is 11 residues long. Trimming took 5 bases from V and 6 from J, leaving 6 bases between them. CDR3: CASSTGDTQYF. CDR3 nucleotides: TGTGCCAGCAGCACCGGCGATACGCAGTATTTT.

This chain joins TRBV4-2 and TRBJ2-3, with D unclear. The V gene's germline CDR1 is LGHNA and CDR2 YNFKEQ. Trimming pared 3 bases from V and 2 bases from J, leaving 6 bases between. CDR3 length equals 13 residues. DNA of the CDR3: TGTGCCAGCAGCCAGGAGTACACAGATACGCAGTATTTT. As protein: CASSQEYTDTQYF.

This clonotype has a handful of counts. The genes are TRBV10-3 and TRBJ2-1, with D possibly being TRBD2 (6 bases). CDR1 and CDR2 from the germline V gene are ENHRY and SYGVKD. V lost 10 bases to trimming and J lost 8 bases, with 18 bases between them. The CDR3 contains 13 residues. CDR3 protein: CATNSGLGDEQFF. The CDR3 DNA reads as TGTGCCACGAATAGCGGACTTGGGGATGAGCAGTTCTTC.

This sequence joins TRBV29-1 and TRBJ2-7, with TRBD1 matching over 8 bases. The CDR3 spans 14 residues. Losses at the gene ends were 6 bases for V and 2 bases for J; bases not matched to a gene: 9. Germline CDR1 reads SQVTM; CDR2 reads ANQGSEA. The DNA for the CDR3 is TGCAGCGTCGTGGACAGGGCGACTACCTACGAGCAGTACTTC. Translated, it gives CSVVDRATTYEQYF.

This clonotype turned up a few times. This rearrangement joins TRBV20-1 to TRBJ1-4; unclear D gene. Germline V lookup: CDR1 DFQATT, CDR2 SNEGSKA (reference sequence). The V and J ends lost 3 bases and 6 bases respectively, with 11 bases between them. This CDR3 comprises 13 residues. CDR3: CSASRNADEKLFF. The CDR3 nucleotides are TGCAGTGCTAGTAGGAACGCCGATGAAAAACTGTTTTTT.

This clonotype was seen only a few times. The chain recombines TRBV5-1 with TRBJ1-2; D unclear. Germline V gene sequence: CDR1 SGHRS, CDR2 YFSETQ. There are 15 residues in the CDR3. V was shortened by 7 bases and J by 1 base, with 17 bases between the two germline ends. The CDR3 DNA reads TGCGCCAGCCGAGCATACATCGCTTTTAACTATGGCTACACCTTC. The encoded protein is CASRAYIAFNYGYTF.

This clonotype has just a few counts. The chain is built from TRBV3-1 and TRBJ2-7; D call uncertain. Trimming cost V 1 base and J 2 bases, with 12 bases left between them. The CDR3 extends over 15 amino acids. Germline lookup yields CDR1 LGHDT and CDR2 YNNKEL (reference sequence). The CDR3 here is CASSQVGLGTYEQYF. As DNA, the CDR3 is TGTGCCAGCAGCCAAGTTGGGTTGGGTACCTACGAGCAGTACTTC.